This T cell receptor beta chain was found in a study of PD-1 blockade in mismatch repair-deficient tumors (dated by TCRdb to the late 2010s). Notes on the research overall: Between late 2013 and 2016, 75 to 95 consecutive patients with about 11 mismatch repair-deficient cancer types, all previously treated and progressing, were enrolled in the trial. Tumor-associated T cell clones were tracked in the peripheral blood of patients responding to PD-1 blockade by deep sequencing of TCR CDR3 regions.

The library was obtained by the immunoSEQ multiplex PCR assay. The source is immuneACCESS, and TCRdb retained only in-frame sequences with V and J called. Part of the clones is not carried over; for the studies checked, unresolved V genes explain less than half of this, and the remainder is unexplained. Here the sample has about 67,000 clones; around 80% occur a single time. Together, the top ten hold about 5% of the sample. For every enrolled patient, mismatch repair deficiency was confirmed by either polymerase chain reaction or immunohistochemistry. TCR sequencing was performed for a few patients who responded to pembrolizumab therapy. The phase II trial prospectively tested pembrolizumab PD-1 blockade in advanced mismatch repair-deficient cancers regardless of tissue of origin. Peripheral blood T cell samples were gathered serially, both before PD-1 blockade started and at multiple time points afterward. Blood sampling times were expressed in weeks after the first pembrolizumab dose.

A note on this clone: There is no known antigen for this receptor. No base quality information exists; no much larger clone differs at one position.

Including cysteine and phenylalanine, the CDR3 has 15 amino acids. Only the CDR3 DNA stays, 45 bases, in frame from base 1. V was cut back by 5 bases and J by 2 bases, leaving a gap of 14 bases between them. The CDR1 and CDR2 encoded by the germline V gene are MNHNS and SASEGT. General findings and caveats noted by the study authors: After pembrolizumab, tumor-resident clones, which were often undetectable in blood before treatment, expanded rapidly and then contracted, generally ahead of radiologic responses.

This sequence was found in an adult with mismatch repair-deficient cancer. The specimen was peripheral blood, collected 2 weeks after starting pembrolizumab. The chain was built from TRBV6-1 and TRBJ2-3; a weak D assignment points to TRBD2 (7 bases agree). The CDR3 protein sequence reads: CASSLRGRVTDTQYF. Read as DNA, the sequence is TGTGCCAGCAGTCTAAGGGGGAGGGTCACAGATACGCAGTATTTT.